These 25 T cell receptor beta chains originate from one sample sequenced in a study of blood T cell repertoires in COVID-19. Profiling relied on immunoSEQ multiplex PCR, and the TCRdb table lists in-frame clones only, not all of them. This table has just over 300,000 clones, 80% to 90% appearing once. Sample: PBMCs or T cells enriched from blood (not recorded which). The receptor set was obtained from a man aged 30 to 39 who had recovered from COVID-19.

The chain carries TRBV19 and TRBJ1-5, with a possible D match to TRBD1 (6 bases). Trimming removed 6 bases from V and 7 bases from J, with 16 bases in between. The CDR3 covers 14 residues. CDR1 is LNHDA and CDR2 is SQIVND in the germline V gene (reference sequence). The CDR3 spells CASSPQGSGQPQHF. CDR3 DNA: TGTGCCAGTAGCCCTCAGGGGTCCGGACAGCCCCAGCATTTT.

The V and J genes are TRBV29-1 and TRBJ1-1; D call uncertain. The V end was cut by 4 bases, the J end by 1 base, with 13 bases between. The CDR3 is 14 residues long. Germline-derived CDR1 and CDR2 are SQVTM and ANQGSEA. This chain's CDR3 is CSVGARLKNTEAFF. In DNA form, the CDR3 reads TGCAGCGTTGGGGCCAGATTAAAGAACACTGAAGCTTTCTTT.

The chain is built from TRBV3-1 (or the pseudogene TRBV3-2) and TRBJ2-3; D perhaps matches TRBD2 (5 bases). V lost 4 bases and J lost 4, with 9 bases in between. In germline, CDR1 is LGHDT, CDR2 YNNKEL (reference sequence). This CDR3 is built from 13 residues. CDR3 in amino acids: CASSPRGSDTQYF. DNA for the CDR3: TGTGCCAGCAGCCCCCGGGGTTCAGATACGCAGTATTTT.

V and J are TRBV2 and TRBJ2-1; D is possibly TRBD1 (5 bases). Per germline, CDR1 SNHLY and CDR2 FYNNEI. The CDR3 covers 12 residues. V shed 2 bases and J shed 8 bases, with 7 bases lying between them. For the CDR3, the DNA is TGTGCCAGCAGTGAACAGGGCGATGAGCAGTTCTTC. Residues: CASSEQGDEQFF. The full variable domain, its missing parts supplied by reference TRBV2 and TRBJ2-1, is EPEVTQTPSHQVTQMGQEVILRCVPISNHLYFYWYRQILGQKVEFLVSFYNNEISEKSEIFDDQFSVERPDGSNFTLKIRSTKLEDSAMYFCASSEQGDEQFFGPGTRLTVL.

The chain couples TRBV29-1 to TRBJ1-2; 10 bases are shared with TRBD1. The CDR3 is 15 amino acids. Trimming cost V 1 base and J 7 bases; bases outside gene matches: 9. Per the germline V gene, CDR1 is SQVTM and CDR2 is ANQGSEA. CDR3 protein: CSVEGQGAQSTGYTF. CDR3 coding DNA: TGCAGCGTTGAAGGACAGGGGGCGCAGTCCACTGGCTACACCTTC.

The chain combines TRBV24-1 with TRBJ1-5, with TRBD1 matching over 11 bases. In germline, CDR1 is KGHDR, CDR2 SFDVKD. V gave up 9 bases and J gave up 4 bases; unmatched junction bases: 7. The CDR3 is 15 amino acids. This CDR3 reads CATREGQGANQPQHF. The CDR3 region has the DNA TGTGCCACCCGAGAAGGACAGGGGGCTAATCAGCCCCAGCATTTT.

The chain recombines TRBV3-1 (or the pseudogene TRBV3-2) with TRBJ2-3; D call uncertain. The germline V gene encodes CDR1 LGHDT and CDR2 YNNKEL (reference sequence). This CDR3 has 15 amino acids. The ends were cut back, 1 base at V and 4 bases at J, with 12 bases in the middle. The CDR3: CASSQAYYTPDTQYF. The CDR3 DNA is TGTGCCAGCAGCCAAGCGTACTATACCCCAGATACGCAGTATTTT.

The chain uses TRBV5-1 and TRBJ2-5; TRBD2 matches 7 bases. This CDR3 contains 16 residues. V dropped 4 bases and J dropped 5; count of bases not matched to a gene: 14. Germline V gives CDR1 SGHRS, CDR2 YFSETQ. The CDR3 here is CASSPFGGGAWETQYF. The CDR3 DNA is TGCGCCAGCAGCCCCTTCGGGGGAGGGGCTTGGGAGACCCAGTACTTC.

The chain employs TRBV24-1 and TRBJ2-1; 12 positions agree with TRBD2. The CDR3 runs to 15 residues. The V gene's germline CDR1 is KGHDR and CDR2 SFDVKD. Trimming took 8 bases from V and 2 from J; bases not matched to a gene: 3. The CDR3 region is CATTSGGGAYNEQFF. In DNA, the CDR3 is TGTGCCACCACTAGCGGGGGGGGTGCCTACAATGAGCAGTTCTTC.

V and J are TRBV30 and TRBJ2-7, with 8 bases lining up with TRBD2. Germline CDR1 reads GTSNPN; CDR2 reads SVGIG (reference sequence). Germline trimming cut 3 bases from V and 1 base from J; bases unmatched to any gene: 5. The CDR3 contains 14 residues. CDR3 coding DNA: TGTGCCTGGAGGGTGTTAGCGGGGTCCTACGAGCAGTACTTC. Protein product: CAWRVLAGSYEQYF.

V usage is TRBV12-3 or TRBV12-4 and J usage is TRBJ1-6; perhaps TRBD1 as D (6 bases). Trimming left V 10 bases short and J 9 bases short, with 16 bases between. The CDR3 has 13 residues. In nucleotides, the CDR3 is TGTGCCACACGACAGGCATCGGGTTCACCCCTCCACTTT. Translated: CATRQASGSPLHF.

The rearrangement uses TRBV21-1 and TRBJ1-6; the DNA was not compared with TRBD1, the D call given in the table. TRBV21-1 is labeled a pseudogene. The CDR3 is 18 amino acids. The CDR3 DNA is TGTGCCAGCAGCAAAGCGGGTACAGGGGGGCTGGGTAATTCACCCCTCCACTTT. This sequence encodes CASSKAGTGGLGNSPLHF.

The V gene is TRBV3-1 (or the pseudogene TRBV3-2), the J gene TRBJ2-5; TRBD1 matches 7 bases. Trimming cost V 4 bases and J 6 bases; bases outside gene matches: 5. CDR1 LGHDT and CDR2 YNNKEL come from the germline V gene (reference sequence). The CDR3 spans 13 residues. The CDR3 loop reads CASSRDSKKTQYF. The CDR3 nucleotides read TGTGCCAGCAGCCGGGACAGCAAGAAGACCCAGTACTTC.

As concerns this clone: One junction end does not reproduce the germline sequence, and a read error may be involved. V gene TRBV5-1 combines with J gene TRBJ2-1; maybe TRBD2 (6 bases). The CDR3 loop spans 14 amino acids. CDR1 SGHRS and CDR2 YFSETQ come from the germline V gene. CDR3 nucleotides: TGCGCCAGCAGGTTGGGGAGGTCGGACAATGAGCAGTTCTTC. It translates to CASRLGRSDNEQFF.

V and J are TRBV21-1 and TRBJ2-3; the listed D gene, TRBD2, was not tested against the DNA. TRBV21-1 is a recognized pseudogene. The CDR3 has 19 amino acids. The CDR3 reads CASSAAAEAGPRDTDTQYF. The CDR3 nucleotides are TGTGCCAGCAGCGCCGCCGCGGAGGCCGGGCCGAGGGACACAGATACGCAGTATTTT.

The chain is built from TRBV6-5 and TRBJ1-2; TRBD1 aligns across 8 bases. After removal of 11 bases from V and 4 bases from J, the junction contained 6 bases not matched to a gene. From germline, CDR1 is MNHEY and CDR2 SVGAGI. The CDR3 is 12 amino acids. Here the CDR3 reads CASGQGLYGYTF. CDR3 in DNA: TGTGCCTCAGGACAGGGCCTCTATGGCTACACCTTC.

The chain has TRBV27 and TRBJ2-3; weak D call: TRBD2 (6 bases). CDR1 MNHEY and CDR2 SMNVEV come from the germline V gene (reference sequence). The CDR3 has 15 residues. Trimming removed 3 bases at V and 0 bases at J, with 10 bases between. The CDR3 bases are TGTGCCAGCAGTTTGCGTGGGGGGAGCACAGATACGCAGTATTTT. It is translated as CASSLRGGSTDTQYF.

The J gene is TRBJ1-5, the V gene TRBV2, with D unclear. Trimming removed 7 bases at V and 4 bases at J, with 11 bases between. CDR1 and CDR2 (germline): SNHLY, FYNNEI. This CDR3 has 13 residues. The CDR3 loop reads CASKVRANQPQHF. Here the CDR3 DNA reads TGTGCCAGCAAGGTCAGAGCGAATCAGCCCCAGCATTTT. Using reference TRBV2 and TRBJ1-5 for the parts outside the CDR3, the full variable domain is EPEVTQTPSHQVTQMGQEVILRCVPISNHLYFYWYRQILGQKVEFLVSFYNNEISEKSEIFDDQFSVERPDGSNFTLKIRSTKLEDSAMYFCASKVRANQPQHFGDGTRLSIL.

This chain uses TRBV9 with TRBJ2-7; 8 bases fit TRBD1. The V gene's germline CDR1 is SGDLS and CDR2 YYNGEE. This CDR3 spans 12 amino acids. V shed 8 bases and J 2 bases; nucleotides not matched to a gene: 3. In DNA, the CDR3 is TGTGCCAGGACGGACAGGGCCTACGAGCAGTACTTC. Protein: CARTDRAYEQYF.

A word on this clone: This specimen includes other DNA sequences encoding the same CDR3. This sequence joins TRBV5-1 and TRBJ1-1, with 9 bases matching TRBD1. The CDR3 is 14 amino acids. Germline V gives CDR1 SGHRS, CDR2 YFSETQ. After removal of 4 bases from V and 5 bases from J, the junction contained 6 bases not matched to a gene. CDR3 region: CASSLDRGNTEAFF. The CDR3 bases are TGCGCCAGCAGCCTGGACAGGGGAAATACTGAAGCTTTCTTT.

The chain has TRBV7-2 and TRBJ1-5; D is unresolved. The germline CDR1 and CDR2 sequences are SGHTA and FQGNSA. This CDR3 spans 13 amino acids. The ends were cut back, 8 bases at V and 4 bases at J, with 12 bases in the middle. The CDR3 region is CASGVRGNQPQHF. CDR3 nucleotides: TGTGCCAGCGGGGTTAGAGGGAATCAGCCCCAGCATTTT.

The genes are TRBV9 and TRBJ1-6, with 10 bases identical to TRBD1. The CDR3 is made up of 15 amino acids. Germline V CDR1 and CDR2: SGDLS, YYNGEE. Trimming cost V 3 bases and J 8 bases; bases outside gene matches: 5. CDR3 in DNA: TGTGCCAGCAGCGGACGGACAGGGGGTGATTCACCCCTCCACTTT. Translating gives CASSGRTGGDSPLHF.

The chain uses TRBV7-2 and TRBJ2-3; D is perhaps TRBD2 (6 bases). Germline values: CDR1 SGHTA, CDR2 FQGNSA. The V and J ends lost 1 base and 1 base respectively, with 12 bases between them. This CDR3 contains 16 residues. The DNA of the CDR3 is TGTGCCAGCAGCTTAGGATACAGGAGGGGCACAGATACGCAGTATTTT. Amino acids: CASSLGYRRGTDTQYF.

The genes are TRBV9 and TRBJ2-2; the D gene is possibly TRBD1 (6 bases). Germline V lookup: CDR1 SGDLS, CDR2 YYNGEE. This CDR3 has 18 amino acids. Trimming shortened V by 0 bases and J by 3 bases, and 18 bases separated the two germline ends. The DNA for the CDR3 is TGTGCCAGCAGCGTAGAGGTTGGGGCAGGGGACCACACCGGGGAGCTGTTTTTT. It encodes CASSVEVGAGDHTGELFF.

This chain uses TRBV4-2 with TRBJ1-2; 9 bases are a match to TRBD1. Germline values: CDR1 LGHNA, CDR2 YNFKEQ. The CDR3 extends over 16 amino acids. After removal of 1 base from V and 4 bases from J, the junction contained 7 bases not matched to a gene. The CDR3 reads CASSQVSGTGIYGYTF. The CDR3 nucleotides read TGTGCCAGCAGCCAAGTCTCCGGGACAGGGATCTATGGCTACACCTTC.